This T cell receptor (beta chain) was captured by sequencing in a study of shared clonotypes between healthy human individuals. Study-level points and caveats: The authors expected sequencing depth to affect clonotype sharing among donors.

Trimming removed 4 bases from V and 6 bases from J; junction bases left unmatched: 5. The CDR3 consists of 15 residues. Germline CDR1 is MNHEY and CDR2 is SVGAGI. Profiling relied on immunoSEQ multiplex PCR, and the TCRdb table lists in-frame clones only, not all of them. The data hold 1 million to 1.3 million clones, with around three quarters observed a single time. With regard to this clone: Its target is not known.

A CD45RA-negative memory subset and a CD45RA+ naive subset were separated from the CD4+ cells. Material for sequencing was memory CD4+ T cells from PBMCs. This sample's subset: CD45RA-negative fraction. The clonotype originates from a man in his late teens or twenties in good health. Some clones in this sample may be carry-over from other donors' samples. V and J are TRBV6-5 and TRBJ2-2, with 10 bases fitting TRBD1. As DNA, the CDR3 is TGTGCCAGCAGTTTAGGACAGGGGGATTCCGGGGAGCTGTTTTTT. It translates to CASSLGQGDSGELFF.